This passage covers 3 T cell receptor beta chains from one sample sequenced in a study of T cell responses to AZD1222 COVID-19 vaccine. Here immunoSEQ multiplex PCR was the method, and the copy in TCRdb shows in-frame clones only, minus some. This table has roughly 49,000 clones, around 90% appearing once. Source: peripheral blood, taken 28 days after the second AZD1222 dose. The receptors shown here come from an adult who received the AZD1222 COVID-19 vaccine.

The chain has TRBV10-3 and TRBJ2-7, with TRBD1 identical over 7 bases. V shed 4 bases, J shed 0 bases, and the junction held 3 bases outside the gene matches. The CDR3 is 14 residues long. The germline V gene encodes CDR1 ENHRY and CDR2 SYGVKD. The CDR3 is CAISGTGASYEQYF. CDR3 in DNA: TGTGCCATCAGTGGTACAGGGGCCTCCTACGAGCAGTACTTC.

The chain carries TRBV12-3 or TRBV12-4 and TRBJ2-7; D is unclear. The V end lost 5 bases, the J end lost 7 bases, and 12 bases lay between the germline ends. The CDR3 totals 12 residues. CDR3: CASSTTFKEQYF. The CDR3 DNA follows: TGTGCCAGCAGTACCACGTTCAAGGAGCAGTACTTC.

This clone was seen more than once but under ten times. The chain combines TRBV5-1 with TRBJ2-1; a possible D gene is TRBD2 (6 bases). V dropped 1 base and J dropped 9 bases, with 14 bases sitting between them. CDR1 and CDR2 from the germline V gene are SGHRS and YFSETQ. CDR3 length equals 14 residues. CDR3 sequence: CASSLSGTLGEQFF. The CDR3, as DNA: TGCGCCAGCAGCTTGTCCGGGACTCTGGGTGAGCAGTTCTTC.